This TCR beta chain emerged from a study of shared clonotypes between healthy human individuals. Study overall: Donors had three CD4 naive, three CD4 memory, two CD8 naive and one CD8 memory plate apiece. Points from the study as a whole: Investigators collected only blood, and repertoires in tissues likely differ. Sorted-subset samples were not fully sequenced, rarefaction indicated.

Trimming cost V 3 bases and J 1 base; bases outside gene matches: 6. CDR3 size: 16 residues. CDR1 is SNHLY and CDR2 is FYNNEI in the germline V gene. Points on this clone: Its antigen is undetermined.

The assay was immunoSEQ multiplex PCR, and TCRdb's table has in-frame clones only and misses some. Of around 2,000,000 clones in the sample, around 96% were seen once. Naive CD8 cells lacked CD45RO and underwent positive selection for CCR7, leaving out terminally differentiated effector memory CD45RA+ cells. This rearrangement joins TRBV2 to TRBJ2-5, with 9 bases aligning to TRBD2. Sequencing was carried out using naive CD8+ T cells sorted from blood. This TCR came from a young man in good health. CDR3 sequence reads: CASSDVAGDTQETQYF. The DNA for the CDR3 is TGTGCCAGCAGTGATGTAGCGGGAGATACCCAAGAGACCCAGTACTTC.